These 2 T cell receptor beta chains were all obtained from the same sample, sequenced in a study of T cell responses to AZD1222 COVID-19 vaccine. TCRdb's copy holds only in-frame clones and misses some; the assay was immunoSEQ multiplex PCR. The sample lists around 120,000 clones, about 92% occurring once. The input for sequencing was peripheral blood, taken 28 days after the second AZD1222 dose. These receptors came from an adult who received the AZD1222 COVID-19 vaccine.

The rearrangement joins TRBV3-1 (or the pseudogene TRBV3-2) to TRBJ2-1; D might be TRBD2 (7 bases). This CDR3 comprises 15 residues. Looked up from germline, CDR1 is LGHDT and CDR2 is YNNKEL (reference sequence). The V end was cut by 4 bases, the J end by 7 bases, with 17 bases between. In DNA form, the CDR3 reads TGTGCCAGCAGCCCGGTTGGGGGGGCAAGTAATGAGCAGTTCTTC. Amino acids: CASSPVGGASNEQFF.

CDR3 loop: CASSANRGSTDTQYF. The CDR3 DNA reads as TGTGCCAGCAGCGCCAACAGGGGTAGCACAGATACGCAGTATTTT. V is TRBV7-9 and J is TRBJ2-3, with 7 bases aligning to TRBD1. This CDR3 spans 15 amino acids. CDR1 SEHNR and CDR2 FQNEAQ come from the germline V gene (reference sequence). Trimming removed 5 bases from V and 0 bases from J; junction bases left unmatched: 5.